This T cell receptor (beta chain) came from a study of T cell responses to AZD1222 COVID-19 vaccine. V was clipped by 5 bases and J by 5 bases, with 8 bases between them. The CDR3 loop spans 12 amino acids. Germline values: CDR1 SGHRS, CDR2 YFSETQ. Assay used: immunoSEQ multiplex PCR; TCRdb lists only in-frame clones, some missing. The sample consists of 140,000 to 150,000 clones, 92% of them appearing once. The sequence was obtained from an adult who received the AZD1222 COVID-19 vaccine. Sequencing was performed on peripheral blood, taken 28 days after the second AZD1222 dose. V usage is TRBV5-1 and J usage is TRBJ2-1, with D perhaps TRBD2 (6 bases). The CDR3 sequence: CASSAGNNEQFF. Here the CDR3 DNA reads TGCGCCAGCAGTGCGGGAAACAATGAGCAGTTCTTC.